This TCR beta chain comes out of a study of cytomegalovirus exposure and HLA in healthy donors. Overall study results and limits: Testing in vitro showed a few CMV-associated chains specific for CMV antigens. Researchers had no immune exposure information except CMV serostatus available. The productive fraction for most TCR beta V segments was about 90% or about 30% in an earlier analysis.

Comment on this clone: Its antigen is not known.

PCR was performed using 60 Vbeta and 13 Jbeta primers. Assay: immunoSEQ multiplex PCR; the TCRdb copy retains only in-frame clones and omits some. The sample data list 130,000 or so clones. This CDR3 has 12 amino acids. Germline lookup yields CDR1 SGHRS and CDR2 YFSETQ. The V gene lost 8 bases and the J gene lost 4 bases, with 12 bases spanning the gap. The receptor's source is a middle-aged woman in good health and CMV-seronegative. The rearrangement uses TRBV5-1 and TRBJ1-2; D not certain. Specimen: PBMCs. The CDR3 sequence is CASSGLGYGYTF. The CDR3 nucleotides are TGCGCCAGTTCGGGTCTTGGCTATGGCTACACCTTC. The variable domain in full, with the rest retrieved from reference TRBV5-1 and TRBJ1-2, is KAGVTQTPRYLIKTRGQQVTLSCSPISGHRSVSWYQQTPGQGLQFLFEYFSETQRNKGNFPGRFSGRQFSNSRSEMNVSTLELGDSALYLCASSGLGYGYTFGSGTRLTVV.